This T cell receptor (beta chain) was profiled in a study of cytomegalovirus exposure and HLA in healthy donors (TCRdb year 2017). As for the study more broadly: An earlier analysis of approximately 640 of the donors reported approximately 300 Gb of sequence data and around 120 million unique TCR beta sequences from about 180 million T cells. An early release covering some 640 HLA-typed donors comprised 250 to 350 gigabases of sequencing data and 65 million to 100 million unique TCR sequences. Of the 300 to 450 genotyped donors, 81% were placed in the genetic ancestry cluster associated with self-reported Caucasian donors. The study aimed to test whether signatures of past pathogen exposure could be identified by cataloging public T cell receptors. The T cell repertoires of 666 subjects were profiled by immunosequencing and related to cytomegalovirus serostatus. A separate validation cohort of about 110 different subjects was used in addition to the 666-subject first cohort. To predict cytomegalovirus infection status, the study combined high-throughput TCR immunosequencing, statistical association of individual TCRs with disease status, and machine learning. A later analysis re-examined previously published TCR beta repertoires from just over 650 donors and added high-resolution HLA genotyping to investigate patterns of TCR occurrence. The later analysis used no new phenotypic data to find candidate immune exposures, relying instead on TCR beta sequences and their occurrence across donors. An earlier analysis of 500 to 650 of the donors applied high-throughput TCR beta sequencing to assess whether each TCR beta V gene segment acted as functional or pseudogenic. Donor age, sex, ethnicity and CMV serostatus were compiled together with the repertoire data. A later genetic analysis used genome-wide SNP genotypes for 398 of the 666 donors, treating that subset as a discovery cohort. Every discovery cohort repertoire had been produced on one sequencing platform. Class I and class II HLA loci were covered by the typing at four-digit resolution. Typing coverage differed by locus: A, B, C, DRB1 and DQB1 were typed in about 629-640 donors, DQA1 in approximately 520, DPA1 in 600 to 610, and DPB1 in just under 490. Roughly five DR-DQ haplotypes were handled as single units for association and clustering because linkage in the cohort was strong. Across approximately 400 genotyped donors of the cohort, an average of about 240,000 unique TCR beta nucleotide sequences per donor were sequenced, and roughly 18% of those sequences were non-productive.

Summary of the overall study and its limitations: In vitro tests confirmed that a few of the cytomegalovirus-associated TCR beta chains recognize cytomegalovirus antigens. The authors suggested that the approach could potentially be generalized to other disease states and immunological phenotypes. A later analysis associated approximately 17,000 TCR beta sequences with specific HLA alleles at a false discovery rate of 0.05. Only TCR beta chains were sequenced in this cohort, and the absence of alpha or paired-chain data limited detectable features. An association between a missense DCLRE1C variant and V-gene and J-gene trimming of TCR beta chains was found in a later genetic analysis and replicated in an independent cohort. Compared with equally common non-associated chains, HLA-associated TCR beta chains in a later analysis were more clonally expanded and had lower generation probabilities. In the study, 150 to 200 TCR beta chains were listed as associated with cytomegalovirus. The classifier was reported to diagnose cytomegalovirus status with high specificity and sensitivity in both the original cohort and the validation cohort. A later genetic analysis reported fewer N-insertions in productive TCRs among donors in an Asian-associated ancestry cluster than the roughly 640-donor mean. Sequencing depth was assumed to be roughly uniform across donors in the presence/absence analyses, though that assumption may not hold. The earlier analysis of a few hundred of the donors excluded fewer than 20 rarely observed V segments, including chromosome 9 orphons, because counts were too low. In an earlier analysis of 450 to 750 of the donors, most TCR beta V segments appeared in productive rearrangements about 87% or about 30% of the time, broadly matching IMGT annotations. A later analysis found that most CMV-associated TCR beta chains appeared HLA-restricted, with HLA associations seemingly driven largely by CMV exposure. CMV serostatus was the only immune exposure information available for the cohort. According to a later analysis, TCR association rates differed among HLA loci, with DRB1 alleles showing the most associated TCRs and HLA-C alleles showing the fewest. HLA typing was unavailable for some donors at each locus, so association tests used only the typed subset. The sequencing pipeline was judged likely to have produced a cluster of highly shared sequence variants as a technical artifact. Correlated functional status among segregating V segments might be attributable to linkage disequilibrium, but an unknown experimental factor could not be ruled out. Most TCR sequences were observed very rarely across donors, whereas some public TCRs were present in many individuals. Assigning TCR associations to individual alleles was difficult when HLA alleles, especially DR and DQ, strongly co-occurred. Some IMGT-functional V segments, including TRBV6-2 and TRBV6-3, could not be distinguished by the 87-base-pair reads and were therefore excluded. A further reported finding was that TCR beta sequences accurately predicted the HLA-A and HLA-B alleles for most subjects in the first cohort. According to a later analysis, parvovirus B19, influenza, CMV and Epstein-Barr virus appeared linked to several top co-occurrence clusters.

In total, approximately 690 healthy bone marrow donors made up the cohort. Cohort members were all nominally healthy when sampled, although unrecorded immune exposures were likely present. The donor tested CMV seropositive, placing the donor among the 290 or so seropositive members of the cohort. A peripheral blood sample was collected from each donor, and TCR beta sequencing was performed on peripheral blood mononuclear cells. The Qiagen DNeasy Blood Extraction Kit was used to extract genomic DNA from the blood cell samples. Library preparation was by the immunoSEQ multiplex PCR assay. For the multiplex PCR, a mixture combining 60 forward primers for TCR Vbeta segments and 13 reverse primers for TCR Jbeta segments was used. Amplification of the CDR3 region of rearranged TCR beta genes was performed with a multiplex PCR assay on genomic DNA. On the Illumina HiSeq System, the amplified TCR beta libraries were sequenced as 87-base-pair reads. The source study handled its data this way. A later analysis counted approximately 76 million unique TCR beta chains across the 666 repertoires, and 9 million to 14 million of these chains were shared by at least two donors. Raw reads were error-corrected and collapsed into unique sequences with a nearest-neighbor algorithm that merged closely related sequences to remove PCR and sequencing errors. Alignment of CDR3 sequences to IMGT reference sequences was used to assign V, D and J gene segments. Each retained sequence needed at least a six-nucleotide match to both a V gene segment and a J gene segment. A rearrangement counted as productive if the CDR3 had no stop codons and remained in frame with V and J, and every other rearrangement counted as non-productive. CDR3 was defined by IMGT convention, running from the second conserved V-encoded cysteine to the conserved J-encoded phenylalanine. Sequences without an unambiguous match to a single V gene segment were excluded from the earlier analysis of 450 to 650 of the donors. In an earlier analysis of 500 to 750 of the donors, V segments were called functional above 56.7% productive rearrangements and were called segregating when the between-donor standard deviation exceeded 5%. To diagnose cytomegalovirus status from the catalog of TCR beta chain sequences, a statistical classification framework was built. A later analysis assigned V and J genes by comparing TCR nucleotide sequences with IMGT/GENE-DB human TR gene sequences. Using the TCRdist pipeline, a later analysis assigned CDR3 sequences along with most-parsimonious VDJ recombination scenarios. A later analysis defined each TCR beta chain by its CDR3 amino acid sequence plus V-gene family, and excluded reads lacking a unique V-gene family. To address suspected cross-contamination and a sequencing artifact, a later analysis removed 450 to 700 highly shared, low-generation-probability nucleotide sequences. In a later analysis, a clonal expansion index for each public chain was calculated from normalized within-repertoire ranks of inferred template counts. Generation probabilities in a later analysis came from a VDJ recombination model fitted to out-of-frame rearrangements, and those results were checked against IGoR. Hypergeometric tests were used in a later analysis to score TCR-TCR, TCR-HLA and TCR-CMV co-occurrence, with a repertoire-size bias correction applied to the TCR pairs. A later analysis estimated false discovery rates by permuting HLA or CMV assignments 20 times. In a later analysis, co-occurring TCRs were grouped using DBSCAN, with TCRdist sequence similarity added in when clustering inside HLA-allele-positive subsets. Co-occurrence clustering excluded repertoires with fewer than 30,000 or more than 120,000 public chains, plus five with anomalous nucleotide sharing. The table was pulled from immuneACCESS by TCRdb, which kept in-frame rearrangements only. Such tables lose some clones; where checked, under half of the loss comes from unresolved V genes, and the rest has no known cause. V, J and clone size are those of that table, while D and trimming were read from the DNA. This sample comprises 110,000 or so clones, more than 75% of them detected only once. Together, the top ten hold 12% of the sample.

The CDR1 and CDR2 encoded by the germline V gene are SGHAT and FQNNGV. Reading from cysteine to phenylalanine, the CDR3 counts 14 amino acids. The sequence is cut down to CDR3 DNA, 42 bases in frame from base 1. The V and J ends are trimmed by 4 bases and 4 bases, leaving 13 bases between them. As regards this clone: Its antigen is currently not known. No base quality information exists; no much larger clone differs at one position.

The receptor was isolated from a woman aged 40-49 years in good health and CMV-seropositive. The sample was PBMCs. The receptor chain draws on TRBV11-2 and TRBJ1-1, with TRBD1 perhaps the D gene, on 6 matching bases. The DNA sequence is given as TGTGCCAGCAGCTCGTACAGGGCAAGCACTGAAGCTTTCTTT. Its protein is CASSSYRASTEAFF.